This TCR beta chain was profiled in a study of Graves' ophthalmopathy and Graves' hyperthyroidism. Notes on the study in general: Blood also contained most of the expanded thyroid clonotypes above 0.001 frequency.

TCR beta CDR3 regions were amplified from RNA transcripts. Second-round multiplex PCR followed a first-round RT-PCR using HTBI primers. TCRdb re-called the multiplex PCR reads through MiXCR, storing one row per CDR3 protein. The sample lists over a million distinct CDR3 sequences, about 35% occurring once. The diagnosis was founded upon clinical symptoms, serum thyroxine, TRAb, thyroid ultrasound and orbital computed tomography. Between the trimmed V and J ends, which lost 2 bases and 8 bases, there was a span of 7 bases. Germline CDR1 is SEHNR and CDR2 is FQNEAQ (reference sequence). The CDR3 consists of 13 residues. This clonotype came up a few times. No antigen is known for it.

The receptor's source is an adult man with Graves' hyperthyroidism. Sequenced input: peripheral blood or thyroid tissue (not recorded which). The J gene is TRBJ1-6, the V gene TRBV7-9; D ambiguous. This CDR3 reads CASSLTEDSPLHF. CDR3 nucleotide sequence: TGTGCCAGCAGCTTAACGGAAGATTCACCCCTCCACTTT.